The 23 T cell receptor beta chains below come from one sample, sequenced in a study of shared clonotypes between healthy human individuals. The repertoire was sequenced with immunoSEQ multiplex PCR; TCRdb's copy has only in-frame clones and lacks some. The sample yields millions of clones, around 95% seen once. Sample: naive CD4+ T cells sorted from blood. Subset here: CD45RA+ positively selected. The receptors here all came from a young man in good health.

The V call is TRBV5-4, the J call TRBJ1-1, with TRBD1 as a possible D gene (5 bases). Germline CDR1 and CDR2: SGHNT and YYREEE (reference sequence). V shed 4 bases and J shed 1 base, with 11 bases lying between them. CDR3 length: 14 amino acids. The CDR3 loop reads CASSGAGRNTEAFF. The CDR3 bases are TGTGCCAGCAGCGGGGCGGGACGGAACACTGAAGCTTTCTTT.

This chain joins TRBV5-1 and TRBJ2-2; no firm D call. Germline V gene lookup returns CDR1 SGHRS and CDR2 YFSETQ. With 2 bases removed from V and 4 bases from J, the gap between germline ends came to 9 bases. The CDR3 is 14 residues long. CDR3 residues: CASSFLDLTGELFF. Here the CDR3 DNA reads TGCGCCAGCAGCTTCCTCGACCTCACCGGGGAGCTGTTTTTT.

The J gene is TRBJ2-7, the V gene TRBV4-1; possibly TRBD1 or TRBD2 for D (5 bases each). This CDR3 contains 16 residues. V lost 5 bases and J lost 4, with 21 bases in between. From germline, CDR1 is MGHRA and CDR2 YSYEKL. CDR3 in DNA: TGCGCCAGCAGCAACAACGACCGGGACCTTCGTTACGAGCAGTACTTC. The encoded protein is CASSNNDRDLRYEQYF.

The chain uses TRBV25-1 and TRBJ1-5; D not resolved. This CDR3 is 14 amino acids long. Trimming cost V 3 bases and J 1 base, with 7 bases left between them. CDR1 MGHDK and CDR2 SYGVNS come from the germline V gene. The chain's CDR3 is CASSDGRSNQPQHF. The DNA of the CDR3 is TGTGCCAGCAGTGACGGACGGAGCAATCAGCCCCAGCATTTT. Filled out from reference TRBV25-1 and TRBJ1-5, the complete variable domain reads EADIYQTPRYLVIGTGKKITLECSQTMGHDKMYWYQQDPGMELHLIHYSYGVNSTEKGDLSSESTVSRIRTEHFPLTLESARPSHTSQYLCASSDGRSNQPQHFGDGTRLSIL.

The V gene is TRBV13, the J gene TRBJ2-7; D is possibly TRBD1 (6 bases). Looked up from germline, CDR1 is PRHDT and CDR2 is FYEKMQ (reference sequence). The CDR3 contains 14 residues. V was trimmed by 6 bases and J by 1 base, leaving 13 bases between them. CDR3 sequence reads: CASRSWGQSYEQYF. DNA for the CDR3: TGTGCCAGCAGAAGCTGGGGGCAATCCTACGAGCAGTACTTC.

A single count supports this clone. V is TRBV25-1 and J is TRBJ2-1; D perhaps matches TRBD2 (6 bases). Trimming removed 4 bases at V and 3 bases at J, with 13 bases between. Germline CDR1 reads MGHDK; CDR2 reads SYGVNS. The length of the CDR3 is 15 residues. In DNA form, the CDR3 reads TGTGCCAGCAGTGGGGAGGAGGAGAACTACAATGAGCAGTTCTTC. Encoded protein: CASSGEEENYNEQFF.

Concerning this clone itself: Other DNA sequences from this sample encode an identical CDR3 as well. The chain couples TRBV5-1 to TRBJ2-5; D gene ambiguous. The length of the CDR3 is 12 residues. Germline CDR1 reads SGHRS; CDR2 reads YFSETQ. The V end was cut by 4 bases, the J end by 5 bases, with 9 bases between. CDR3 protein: CASSLGVETQYF. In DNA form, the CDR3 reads TGCGCCAGCAGCCTTGGAGTGGAGACCCAGTACTTC.

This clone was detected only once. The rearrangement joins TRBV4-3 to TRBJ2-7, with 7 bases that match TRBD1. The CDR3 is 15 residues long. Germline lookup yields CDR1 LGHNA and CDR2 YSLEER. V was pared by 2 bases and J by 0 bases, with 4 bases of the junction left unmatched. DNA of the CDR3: TGCGCCAGCAGCCAATTGACAGGGAGCTCCTACGAGCAGTACTTC. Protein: CASSQLTGSSYEQYF.

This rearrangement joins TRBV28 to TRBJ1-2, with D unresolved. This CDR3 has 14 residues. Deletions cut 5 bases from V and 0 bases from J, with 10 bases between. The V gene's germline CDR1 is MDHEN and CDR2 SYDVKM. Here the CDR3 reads CASSPSGTNYGYTF. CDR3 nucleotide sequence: TGTGCCAGCAGTCCCAGTGGGACTAACTATGGCTACACCTTC.

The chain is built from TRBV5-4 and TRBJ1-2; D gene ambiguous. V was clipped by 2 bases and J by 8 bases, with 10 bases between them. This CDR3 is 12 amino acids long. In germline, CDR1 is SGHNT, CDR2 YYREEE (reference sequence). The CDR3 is CASSFPGGGYTF. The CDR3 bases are TGTGCCAGCAGCTTTCCTGGAGGAGGCTACACCTTC.

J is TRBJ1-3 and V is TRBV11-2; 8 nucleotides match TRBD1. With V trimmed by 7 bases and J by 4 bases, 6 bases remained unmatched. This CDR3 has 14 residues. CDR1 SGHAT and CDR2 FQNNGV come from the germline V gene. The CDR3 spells CASNAGTGGNTIYF. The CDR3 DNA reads TGTGCCAGCAACGCCGGGACAGGAGGAAACACCATATATTTT.

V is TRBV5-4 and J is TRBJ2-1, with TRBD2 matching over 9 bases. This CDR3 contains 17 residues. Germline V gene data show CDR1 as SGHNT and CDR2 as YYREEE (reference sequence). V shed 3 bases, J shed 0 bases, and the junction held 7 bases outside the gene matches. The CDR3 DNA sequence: TGTGCCAGCAGCTCAAAGTTAGCGGGGGACTCCTACAATGAGCAGTTCTTC. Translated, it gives CASSSKLAGDSYNEQFF.

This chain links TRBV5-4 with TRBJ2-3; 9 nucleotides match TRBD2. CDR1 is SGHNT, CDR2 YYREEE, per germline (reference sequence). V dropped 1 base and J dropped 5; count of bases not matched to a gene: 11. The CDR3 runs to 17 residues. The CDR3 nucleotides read TGTGCCAGCAGCTTGATGACTAGCGGACAGGCTGGAGATACGCAGTATTTT. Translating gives CASSLMTSGQAGDTQYF.

The DNA for the CDR3 is TGCGCCAGCAGCCTGGAGAGGGAAGGGAACACAGATACGCAGTATTTT. It is translated as CASSLEREGNTDTQYF. The V gene is TRBV5-1, the J gene TRBJ2-3; maybe TRBD2 (5 bases). Looked up from germline, CDR1 is SGHRS and CDR2 is YFSETQ. Trimming cost V 4 bases and J 2 bases, with 17 bases left between them. This CDR3 is 16 amino acids long.

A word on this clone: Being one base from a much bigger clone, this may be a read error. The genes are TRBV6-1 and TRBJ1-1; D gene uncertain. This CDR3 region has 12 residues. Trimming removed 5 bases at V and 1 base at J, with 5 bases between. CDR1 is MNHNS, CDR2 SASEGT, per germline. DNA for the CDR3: TGTGCCAGCAGTTTCAGGAACACTGAAGCTTTCTTT. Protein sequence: CASSFRNTEAFF.

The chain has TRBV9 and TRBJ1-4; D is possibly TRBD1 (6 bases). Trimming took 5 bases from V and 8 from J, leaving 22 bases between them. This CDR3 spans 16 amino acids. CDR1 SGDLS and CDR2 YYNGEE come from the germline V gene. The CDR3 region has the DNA TGTGCCAGCAGTCCAAGGGGGTGGGGCATACGGGAAAAACTGTTTTTT. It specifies CASSPRGWGIREKLFF. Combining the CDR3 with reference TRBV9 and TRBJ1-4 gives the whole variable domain DSGVTQTPKHLITATGQRVTLRCSPRSGDLSVYWYQQSLDQGLQFLIQYYNGEERAKGNILERFSAQQFPDLHSELNLSSLELGDSALYFCASSPRGWGIREKLFFGSGTQLSVL.

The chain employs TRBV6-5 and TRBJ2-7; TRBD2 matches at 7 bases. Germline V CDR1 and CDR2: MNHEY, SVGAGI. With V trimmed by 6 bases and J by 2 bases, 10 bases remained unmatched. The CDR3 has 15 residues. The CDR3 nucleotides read TGTGCCAGCAGACCCGGGGCTAGCGGTACCTACGAGCAGTACTTC. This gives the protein CASRPGASGTYEQYF.

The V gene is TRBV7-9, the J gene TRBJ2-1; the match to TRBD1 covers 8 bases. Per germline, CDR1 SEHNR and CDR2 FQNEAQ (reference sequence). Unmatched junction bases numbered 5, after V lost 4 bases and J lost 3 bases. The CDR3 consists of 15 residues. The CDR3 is CASSSGQGFYNEQFF. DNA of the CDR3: TGTGCCAGCAGCTCCGGACAGGGCTTCTACAATGAGCAGTTCTTC.

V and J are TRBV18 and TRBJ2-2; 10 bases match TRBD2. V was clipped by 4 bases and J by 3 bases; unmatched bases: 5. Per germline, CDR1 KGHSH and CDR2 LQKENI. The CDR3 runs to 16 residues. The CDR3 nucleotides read TGTGCCAGCTCACAGGGGACTAGCGTATACACCGGGGAGCTGTTTTTT. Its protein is CASSQGTSVYTGELFF. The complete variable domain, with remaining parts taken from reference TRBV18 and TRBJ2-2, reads NAGVMQNPRHLVRRRGQEARLRCSPMKGHSHVYWYRQLPEEGLKFMVYLQKENIIDESGMPKERFSAEFPKEGPSILRIQQVVRGDSAAYFCASSQGTSVYTGELFFGEGSRLTVL.

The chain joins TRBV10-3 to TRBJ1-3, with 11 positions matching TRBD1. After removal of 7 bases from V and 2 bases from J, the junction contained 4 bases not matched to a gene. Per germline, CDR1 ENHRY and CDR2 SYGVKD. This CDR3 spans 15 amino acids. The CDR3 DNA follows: TGTGCCATCACCCGGGGACAGGGGGCTGGAAACACCATATATTTT. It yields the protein CAITRGQGAGNTIYF.

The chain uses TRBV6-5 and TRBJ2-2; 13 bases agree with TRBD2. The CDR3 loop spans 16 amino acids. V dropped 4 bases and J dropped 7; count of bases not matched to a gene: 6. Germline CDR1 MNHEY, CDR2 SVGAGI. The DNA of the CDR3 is TGTGCCAGCAGTTCGCGGACTAGCGGGAGCATCGGGGAGCTGTTTTTT. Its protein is CASSSRTSGSIGELFF.

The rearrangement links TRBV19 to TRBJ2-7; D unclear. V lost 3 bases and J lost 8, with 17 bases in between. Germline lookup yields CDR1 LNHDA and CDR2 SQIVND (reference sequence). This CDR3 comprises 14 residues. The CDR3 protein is CASSIGQESTKQYF. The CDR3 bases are TGTGCCAGTAGTATCGGGCAGGAGTCTACGAAGCAGTACTTC.

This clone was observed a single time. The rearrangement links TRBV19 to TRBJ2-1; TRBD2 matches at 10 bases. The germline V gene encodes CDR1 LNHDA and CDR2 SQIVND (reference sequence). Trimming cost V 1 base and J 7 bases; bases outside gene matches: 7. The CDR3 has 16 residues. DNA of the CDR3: TGTGCCAGTAGTATAGCCCAAGCGGGGGGGCGGAATGAGCAGTTCTTC. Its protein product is CASSIAQAGGRNEQFF.